The 20 T cell receptor beta chains in this list originate from one sample, sequenced in a study of lymphopenia after photon versus proton radiotherapy. Assay: immunoSEQ multiplex PCR; the TCRdb copy retains only in-frame clones and omits some. Of over 10,000 clones in the sample, 88% were seen once. The sample here was peripheral blood, taken from a patient treated with photon-based radiotherapy. The origin of the receptors is a man in his sixties with pancreatic cancer.

This chain uses TRBV11-3 with TRBJ2-3; D is unresolved. The germline gives CDR1 SGHNT, CDR2 YENEEA. Deletions cut 7 bases from V and 4 bases from J, with 24 bases between. The CDR3 sequence is 17 residues long. CDR3 protein: CASTIKSVPLPADTQYF. For the CDR3, the DNA is TGTGCCAGCACCATTAAGTCTGTCCCCCTCCCCGCAGATACGCAGTATTTT.

J is TRBJ1-5 and V is TRBV5-6; the D is unclear. This CDR3 is 12 amino acids long. V shed 0 bases and J shed 7 bases, with 5 bases lying between them. From germline, CDR1 is SGHDT and CDR2 YYEEEE. In nucleotides, the CDR3 is TGTGCCAGCAGCTTGGTCGGCCAGCCCCAGCATTTT. Translated, it gives CASSLVGQPQHF. The full variable domain, with the rest looked up from reference TRBV5-6 and TRBJ1-5, is DAGVTQSPTHLIKTRGQQVTLRCSPKSGHDTVSWYQQALGQGPQFIFQYYEEEERQRGNFPDRFSGHQFPNYSSELNVNALLLGDSALYLCASSLVGQPQHFGDGTRLSIL.

The gene calls are TRBV9 and TRBJ2-1, with D possibly TRBD2 on 6 matching bases. Trimming stripped 3 bases from V and 9 bases from J, with 7 bases between. The CDR3 covers 11 residues. CDR1 and CDR2 (germline): SGDLS, YYNGEE. The CDR3 spells CASSAEGEQFF. The CDR3 DNA is TGTGCCAGCAGCGCGGAGGGTGAGCAGTTCTTC.

This sequence joins TRBV2 and TRBJ2-2; D uncertain. In germline, CDR1 is SNHLY, CDR2 FYNNEI. The CDR3 consists of 13 residues. V was pared by 7 bases and J by 1 base, with 7 bases between. DNA of the CDR3: TGTGCCAGCACCTTCCAGAACACCGGGGAGCTGTTTTTT. It is translated as CASTFQNTGELFF.

This chain connects TRBV4-1 to TRBJ1-4; D possibly corresponds to TRBD1 (5 bases). The CDR3 length is 16 residues. Trimming shortened V by 2 bases and J by 7 bases, and 17 bases separated the two germline ends. CDR1 is MGHRA and CDR2 is YSYEKL in the germline V gene. As DNA, the CDR3 is TGCGCCAGCAGCCAAAAAGAAAGGTTGAGGGGTGAAAAACTGTTTTTT. It specifies CASSQKERLRGEKLFF.

This clone is medium-sized (0.01 to 0.1%) in the sample. The DNA of the CDR3 is TGTGCCAGCAGTGACTCCGGGGGGCCCTACAATGAGCAGTTCTTC. It encodes CASSDSGGPYNEQFF. The V call is TRBV6-4, the J call TRBJ2-1; possibly TRBD2 for D (7 bases). This CDR3 has 15 residues. CDR1 is MRHNA and CDR2 is SNTAGT in the germline V gene. Deletions cut 0 bases from V and 2 bases from J, with 8 bases between.

The rearrangement links TRBV29-1 to TRBJ1-2; D remains unclear. From germline, CDR1 is SQVTM and CDR2 ANQGSEA. The CDR3 is made up of 15 amino acids. V was clipped by 7 bases and J by 4 bases, with 22 bases between them. CDR3 amino acids: CSGKGPERQIYGYTF. CDR3 DNA sequence: TGCAGCGGAAAAGGGCCAGAAAGGCAAATCTATGGCTACACCTTC.

The CDR3, as DNA: TGCGCCAGCACGACCGGGACAGTGAACACTGAAGCTTTCTTT. Translation: CASTTGTVNTEAFF. This chain connects TRBV5-1 to TRBJ1-1, with TRBD1 matching over 7 bases. Germline V CDR1 and CDR2: SGHRS, YFSETQ. Unmatched junction bases numbered 5, after V lost 6 bases and J lost 0 bases. The CDR3 has 14 residues.

The V call is TRBV7-2, the J call TRBJ2-1; D is uncertain. V shed 1 base and J shed 7 bases, with 2 bases lying between them. Germline assignment: CDR1 SGHTA and CDR2 FQGNSA. CDR3 length: 11 residues. The CDR3 protein is CASSLVNEQFF. Here the CDR3 DNA reads TGTGCCAGCAGCTTAGTTAATGAGCAGTTCTTC. The variable domain in full, completed from reference TRBV7-2 and TRBJ2-1, reads GAGVSQSPSNKVTEKGKDVELRCDPISGHTALYWYRQSLGQGLEFLIYFQGNSAPDKSGLPSDRFSAERTGGSVSTLTIQRTQQEDSAVYLCASSLVNEQFFGPGTRLTVL.

The rearrangement joins TRBV19 to TRBJ2-3; 10 nucleotides align to TRBD1. The junction had 5 bases not matched to a gene; V was cut back by 3 bases and J by 5 bases. This CDR3 contains 15 residues. Germline V CDR1 and CDR2: LNHDA, SQIVND (reference sequence). The DNA for the CDR3 is TGTGCCAGTAGTATTGGGACAGGGGCCCAAGATACGCAGTATTTT. This translates into CASSIGTGAQDTQYF. Complete variable domain (other parts from reference TRBV19 and TRBJ2-3): DGGITQSPKYLFRKEGQNVTLSCEQNLNHDAMYWYRQDPGQGLRLIYYSQIVNDFQKGDIAEGYSVSREKKESFPLTVTSAQKNPTAFYLCASSIGTGAQDTQYFGPGTRLTVL.

The chain joins TRBV5-6 to TRBJ2-6; D remains unclear. Trimming cost V 0 bases and J 1 base, with 2 bases left between them. CDR1 SGHDT and CDR2 YYEEEE come from the germline V gene. The length of the CDR3 is 14 residues. CDR3 bases: TGTGCCAGCAGCTTGGTTTCTGGGGCCAACGTCCTGACTTTC. Its protein product is CASSLVSGANVLTF.

The chain links TRBV19 to TRBJ1-4; TRBD1 is a possible D gene (5 bases). The CDR3 is made up of 15 amino acids. From germline, CDR1 is LNHDA and CDR2 SQIVND (reference sequence). Between the trimmed V and J ends, which lost 6 bases and 8 bases, there was a span of 19 bases. CDR3 nucleotides: TGTGCCAGTAGATTCCAGGGCCCTCGGAGCGAAAAACTGTTTTTT. This codes for CASRFQGPRSEKLFF.

This clone was seen a single time. This chain joins TRBV5-1 and TRBJ1-2; D uncertain. The CDR3 covers 15 residues. The germline V gene has CDR1 SGHRS and CDR2 YFSETQ. Trimming removed 3 bases at V and 4 bases at J, with 16 bases between. Here the CDR3 DNA reads TGCGCCAGCAGCTGGGAGTCCACGAACCTCTATGGCTACACCTTC. This gives the protein CASSWESTNLYGYTF.

In nucleotides, the CDR3 is TGTGCCTGGAGTTCAGGAGTAAATCTGTTTTTT. It encodes CAWSSGVNLFF. V gene TRBV30 combines with J gene TRBJ1-4; no firm D call. Germline V CDR1 and CDR2: GTSNPN, SVGIG (reference sequence). Trimming removed 2 bases from V and 14 bases from J, with 12 bases in between. CDR3 size: 11 residues.

The rearrangement joins TRBV30 to TRBJ1-5; perhaps TRBD1 as D (5 bases). Germline V gene lookup returns CDR1 GTSNPN and CDR2 SVGIG (reference sequence). CDR3 length: 13 amino acids. Between the trimmed V and J ends, which lost 4 bases and 3 bases, there was a span of 10 bases. The chain's CDR3 is CAWTGGFNQPQHF. The CDR3 DNA follows: TGTGCCTGGACGGGGGGTTTCAATCAGCCCCAGCATTTT.

The rearrangement uses TRBV5-1 and TRBJ2-7; D is possibly TRBD1 (5 bases). The CDR3 extends over 16 amino acids. CDR1 and CDR2 (germline): SGHRS, YFSETQ. The ends were cut back, 0 bases at V and 1 base at J, with 14 bases in the middle. CDR3 region: CASSLAGPTQSYEQYF. For the CDR3, the DNA is TGCGCCAGCAGCTTGGCAGGGCCAACTCAGTCCTACGAGCAGTACTTC. Full variable domain (outside the CDR3, taken from reference TRBV5-1 and TRBJ2-7): KAGVTQTPRYLIKTRGQQVTLSCSPISGHRSVSWYQQTPGQGLQFLFEYFSETQRNKGNFPGRFSGRQFSNSRSEMNVSTLELGDSALYLCASSLAGPTQSYEQYFGPGTRLTVT.

The V call is TRBV15, the J call TRBJ2-7; D might be TRBD2 (5 bases). Germline V gene sequence: CDR1 LNHNV, CDR2 YYDKDF (reference sequence). The CDR3 extends over 14 amino acids. V dropped 4 bases and J dropped 5 bases, with 15 bases sitting between them. The CDR3 here is CATSILDVGDEQYF. CDR3 nucleotide sequence: TGTGCCACCAGCATCTTAGATGTCGGGGACGAGCAGTACTTC.

The chain combines TRBV7-9 with TRBJ1-3; D is undetermined. CDR1 and CDR2 from the germline V gene are SEHNR and FQNEAQ (reference sequence). The CDR3 covers 16 residues. V dropped 5 bases and J dropped 2 bases, with 16 bases sitting between them. The CDR3 DNA follows: TGTGCCAGCAGCCAACCCTCGGAGTCAGCTGGAAACACCATATATTTT. Amino acids: CASSQPSESAGNTIYF.

This rearrangement joins TRBV5-1 to TRBJ1-1; possibly TRBD1 for D (6 bases). The germline V and J ends were trimmed by 4 bases and 3 bases, with 16 bases remaining between them. Germline V CDR1 and CDR2: SGHRS, YFSETQ. The CDR3 has 15 residues. CDR3 amino acids: CASSRGGAEDTEAFF. CDR3 sequence (DNA): TGCGCCAGCAGCCGCGGGGGGGCAGAGGACACTGAAGCTTTCTTT. Combining the CDR3 with reference TRBV5-1 and TRBJ1-1 gives the whole variable domain KAGVTQTPRYLIKTRGQQVTLSCSPISGHRSVSWYQQTPGQGLQFLFEYFSETQRNKGNFPGRFSGRQFSNSRSEMNVSTLELGDSALYLCASSRGGAEDTEAFFGQGTRLTVV.

The table lists this clone with a few counts. V is TRBV11-3 and J is TRBJ1-3, with D possibly being TRBD1 (5 bases). Trimming stripped 5 bases from V and 0 bases from J, with 11 bases between. From germline, CDR1 is SGHNT and CDR2 YENEEA. The length of the CDR3 is 15 residues. The DNA for the CDR3 is TGTGCCAGCAGCCCCGGAGGGGCCTCTGGAAACACCATATATTTT. Protein: CASSPGGASGNTIYF. Full variable domain (rest looked up from reference TRBV11-3 and TRBJ1-3): EAGVVQSPRYKIIEKKQPVAFWCNPISGHNTLYWYLQNLGQGPELLIRYENEEAVDDSQLPKDRFSAERLKGVDSTLKIQPAELGDSAVYLCASSPGGASGNTIYFGEGSWLTVV.